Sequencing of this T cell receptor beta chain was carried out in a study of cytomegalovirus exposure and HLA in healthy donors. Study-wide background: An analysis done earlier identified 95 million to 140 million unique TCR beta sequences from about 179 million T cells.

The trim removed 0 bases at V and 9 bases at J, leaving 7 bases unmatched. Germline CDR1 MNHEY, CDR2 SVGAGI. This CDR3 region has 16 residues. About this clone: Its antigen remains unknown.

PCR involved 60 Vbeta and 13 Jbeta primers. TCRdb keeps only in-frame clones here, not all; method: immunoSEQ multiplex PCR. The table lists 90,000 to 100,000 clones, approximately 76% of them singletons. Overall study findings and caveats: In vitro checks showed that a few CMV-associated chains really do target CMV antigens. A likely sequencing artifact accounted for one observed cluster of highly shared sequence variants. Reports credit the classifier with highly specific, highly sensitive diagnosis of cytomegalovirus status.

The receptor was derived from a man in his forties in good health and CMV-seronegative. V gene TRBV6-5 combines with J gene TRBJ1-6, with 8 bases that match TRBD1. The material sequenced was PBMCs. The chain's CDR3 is CASSYSGQGDVSPLHF. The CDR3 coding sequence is TGTGCCAGCAGTTACTCAGGACAGGGTGACGTTTCACCCCTCCACTTT.